This is a list of T cell receptor beta chains from one sample in a study of control samples from healthy donors and cancer patients. Assay used: immunoSEQ multiplex PCR; TCRdb lists only in-frame clones, some missing. The data contain about 190,000 clones, 91% of them seen just once; the ten biggest clones take up 1.5% to 2%. Sequenced: blood. Source of these receptors: a man aged 25 to 45 in good health. The CDR3 runs from the conserved cysteine through the conserved F or W. The D gene is left open where the match is weak. Expanded clones get a size class; other rows say once, few or many, or leave the size out.

d_call,v_call,clone_size,j_call,cdr3_aa,cdr3_nt
TRBD1,TRBV7-3,once,TRBJ1-1,CASSSGQEGSAFF,TGTGCCAGCAGCTCAGGACAGGAGGGGTCGGCTTTCTTT
-,TRBV5-1,-,TRBJ1-1,CASSLSGLLNTEAFF,TGCGCCAGCAGCTTATCGGGGCTCCTGAACACTGAAGCTTTCTTT
TRBD1,TRBV5-1,-,TRBJ2-7,CASTPSGTEAYEQYF,TGCGCCAGCACTCCTTCCGGGACAGAGGCCTACGAGCAGTACTTC
TRBD1,TRBV20-1,-,TRBJ2-7,CSADRGHEQYF,TGCAGTGCAGACAGGGGACACGAGCAGTACTTC
TRBD2,TRBV2,once,TRBJ2-1,CASSDGGANNEQFF,TGTGCCAGCAGTGACGGGGGGGCTAACAATGAGCAGTTCTTC
-,TRBV19,-,TRBJ1-2,CASSIVHAFDGYTF,TGTGCCAGTAGTATAGTTCACGCTTTCGATGGCTACACCTTC
TRBD1,TRBV19,once,TRBJ1-5,CASIEGQGKGRDQPQHF,TGTGCCAGTATAGAGGGACAGGGGAAAGGTAGGGATCAGCCCCAGCATTTT
-,TRBV6-6,few,TRBJ2-1,CASSSHVLDNEQFF,TGTGCCAGCAGTTCTCACGTCCTGGACAATGAGCAGTTCTTC
-,TRBV20-1,-,TRBJ2-5,CSASNEETQYF,TGCAGTGCTTCAAATGAAGAGACCCAGTACTTC
-,TRBV13,once,TRBJ1-1,CASSSYFETGWGGEAFF,TGTGCCAGCAGCTCATACTTCGAGACAGGCTGGGGTGGTGAAGCTTTCTTT
TRBD1,TRBV5-5,-,TRBJ2-7,CASSFAGGSYEQYF,TGTGCCAGCAGCTTCGCAGGGGGTTCGTACGAGCAGTACTTC
TRBD1,TRBV19,-,TRBJ2-7,CASSKQGAHYEQYF,TGTGCCAGTAGCAAACAGGGGGCACACTACGAGCAGTACTTC
TRBD2,TRBV7-9,-,TRBJ2-1,CASSSLSGGPVNEQFF,TGTGCCAGCAGCTCCCTTAGCGGGGGGCCGGTTAATGAGCAGTTCTTC
-,TRBV19,-,TRBJ1-5,CASSRGAGGNQPQHF,TGTGCCAGTAGCCGAGGGGCAGGAGGCAATCAGCCCCAGCATTTT